The following is a TCR beta chain sequence with its context. The data stem from a study of stem cell transplantation in POMP-related autoinflammatory disease. This table comes from immunoSEQ multiplex PCR, and its TCRdb copy is limited to in-frame clones, with some not included. The sample lists about 26,000 clones, 82% seen once, with more than 2.5% in the top ten. V lost 6 bases, J lost 5 bases, and 13 bases lay in between. The CDR3 loop spans 13 amino acids. Looked up from germline, CDR1 is MRHNA and CDR2 is SNTAGT. This chain joins TRBV6-4 and TRBJ1-1; a possible D gene is TRBD1 (5 bases). This material consisted of CD4+ T cells from PBMCs, taken before stem cell transplantation. The sequence derives from a human donor with POMP-related autoinflammation and immune dysregulation (PRAID). This CDR3 is CASSATWGTEAFF. The CDR3 bases are TGTGCCAGCAGCGCCACTTGGGGGACTGAAGCTTTCTTT.